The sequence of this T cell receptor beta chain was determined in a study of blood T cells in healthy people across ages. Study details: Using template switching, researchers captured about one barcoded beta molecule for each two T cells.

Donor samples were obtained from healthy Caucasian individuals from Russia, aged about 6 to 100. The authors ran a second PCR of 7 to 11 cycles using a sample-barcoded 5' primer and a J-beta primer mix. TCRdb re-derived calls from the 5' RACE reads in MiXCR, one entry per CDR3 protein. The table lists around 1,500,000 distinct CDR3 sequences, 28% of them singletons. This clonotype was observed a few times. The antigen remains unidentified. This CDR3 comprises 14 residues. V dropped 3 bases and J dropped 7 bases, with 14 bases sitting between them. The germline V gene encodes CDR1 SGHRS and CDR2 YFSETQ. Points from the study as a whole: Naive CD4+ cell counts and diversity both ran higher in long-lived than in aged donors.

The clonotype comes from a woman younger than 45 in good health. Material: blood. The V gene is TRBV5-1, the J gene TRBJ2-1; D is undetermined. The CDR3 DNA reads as TGCGCCAGCAGCTCCGGGCTTAACGTTAATGAGCAGTTCTTC. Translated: CASSSGLNVNEQFF.